The 20 T cell receptor beta chains below come from one sample, sequenced in a study of T cells after yellow fever vaccination. A single record per CDR3 protein comes from TCRdb applying MiXCR to the 5' RACE reads. The table has 100,000 to 150,000 distinct CDR3 sequences, about 15% seen once. The source material was CD8+ T cells sorted from PBMCs, sampled 5 days after the yellow fever booster vaccination. The receptors were sampled from a man younger than 35 who received the YFV17D yellow fever vaccine.

This sequence joins TRBV7-9 and TRBJ2-3; D is ambiguous. Germline assignment: CDR1 SEHNR and CDR2 FQNEAQ (reference sequence). The CDR3 has 12 residues. The V and J ends lost 1 base and 7 bases respectively, with 6 bases between them. The CDR3 DNA sequence: TGTGCCAGCAGCTTAGGGGTCTATACGCAGTATTTT. This translates into CASSLGVYTQYF.

The chain carries TRBV10-3 and TRBJ2-1; 9 bases are shared with TRBD2. The CDR3 extends over 17 amino acids. V lost 6 bases, J lost 4 bases, and 13 bases stayed unmatched. Germline CDR1 reads ENHRY; CDR2 reads SYGVKD. CDR3 coding DNA: TGTGCCATCAGCGACTACTCCGGGACTAGCTCATACAATGAGCAGTTCTTC. It translates to CAISDYSGTSSYNEQFF.

The table lists this clonotype with a few counts. The chain couples TRBV7-9 to TRBJ2-1; TRBD1 matches at 7 bases. CDR1 SEHNR and CDR2 FQNEAQ come from the germline V gene (reference sequence). V gave up 2 bases and J gave up 8 bases; unmatched junction bases: 9. The length of the CDR3 is 15 residues. CDR3 coding DNA: TGTGCCAGCAGCTTATTGCAGGCAGGGGGAGATGAGCAGTTCTTC. This sequence encodes CASSLLQAGGDEQFF.

The rearrangement joins TRBV12-3 or TRBV12-4 to TRBJ2-7; the match to TRBD1 covers 8 bases. J lost 2 bases, V lost 1 base, and 7 bases had no gene match. CDR3 length equals 16 residues. This CDR3 reads CASSLGYGQGTYEQYV. CDR3 sequence (DNA): TGTGCCAGCAGTTTAGGCTACGGACAGGGAACCTACGAGCAGTACGTC.

The chain combines TRBV5-4 with TRBJ2-3; 8 nucleotides align to TRBD2. The CDR3 contains 14 residues. The germline gives CDR1 SGHNT, CDR2 YYREEE (reference sequence). V trimming: 4 bases; J trimming: 5 bases; junction bases outside the gene matches: 6. CDR3 DNA sequence: TGTGCCAGCAGCCCAGCGGGGGAGGTAGATACGCAGTATTTT. Amino acids: CASSPAGEVDTQYF.

This clonotype was picked up a small number of times. The chain uses TRBV3-1 and TRBJ2-2; D is undetermined. Germline V CDR1 and CDR2: LGHDT, YNNKEL (reference sequence). The CDR3 length is 13 residues. The ends were cut back, 4 bases at V and 3 bases at J, with 6 bases in the middle. CDR3 in DNA: TGTGCCAGCAGCCCCCGGTACACCGGGGAGCTGTTTTTT. Amino acids: CASSPRYTGELFF.

This clonotype was seen a handful of times. V usage is TRBV7-6 and J usage is TRBJ1-1; tentatively, D is TRBD1 (5 bases). Germline V CDR1 and CDR2: SGHVS, FNYEAQ. Deletions cut 5 bases from V and 4 bases from J, with 11 bases between. CDR3 length: 13 residues. In nucleotides, the CDR3 is TGTGCCAGCAGCACGGGACCCAGCACTGAAGCTTTCTTT. This sequence encodes CASSTGPSTEAFF.

This clonotype was found many times. This rearrangement joins TRBV7-9 to TRBJ1-2; D remains unclear. Per the germline V gene, CDR1 is SEHNR and CDR2 is FQNEAQ (reference sequence). This CDR3 region has 15 residues. V was clipped by 5 bases and J by 6 bases, with 19 bases between them. CDR3 coding DNA: TGTGCCAGCAGCCGAAGTATAAGGTCCCCGGATGGCTACACCTTC. Amino acid sequence: CASSRSIRSPDGYTF. Supplemented by reference TRBV7-9 and TRBJ1-2, the full variable domain reads DTGVSQNPRHKITKRGQNVTFRCDPISEHNRLYWYRQTLGQGPEFLTYFQNEAQLEKSRLLSDRFSAERPKGSFSTLEIQRTEQGDSAMYLCASSRSIRSPDGYTFGSGTRLTVV.

CDR3 nucleotide sequence: TGTGCCAGCAGCTTAGTGGGTACGGGGAATTACGAGCAGTACGTC. Protein product: CASSLVGTGNYEQYV. J is TRBJ2-7 and V is TRBV7-2; D possibly corresponds to TRBD2 (5 bases). V gave up 1 base and J gave up 4 bases, with 14 bases separating them. Germline V CDR1 and CDR2: SGHTA, FQGNSA. The CDR3 spans 15 residues.

This clonotype was counted ten times or more. This chain links TRBV29-1 with TRBJ2-7, with 7 bases lining up with TRBD2. Germline V gene sequence: CDR1 SQVTM, CDR2 ANQGSEA. J gave up 4 bases and V 0 bases, and 12 bases lay outside the gene matches. CDR3 length: 16 amino acids. The CDR3 region has the DNA TGCAGCGTTGAAGACGAGCGGGGTGGGTCCAGGTACGAGCAGTACTTC. This gives the protein CSVEDERGGSRYEQYF.

This sequence joins TRBV27 and TRBJ2-1, with TRBD2 matching over 11 bases. V shed 11 bases, J shed 6 bases, and the junction held 12 bases outside the gene matches. The CDR3 sequence is 15 residues long. CDR1 and CDR2 from the germline V gene are MNHEY and SMNVEV (reference sequence). The DNA for the CDR3 is TGTGCCGCCGCCCTAGCGGGGGGTTCCGGCAATGAGCAGTTCTTC. Its translation is CAAALAGGSGNEQFF.

The gene calls are TRBV27 and TRBJ1-2; 10 nucleotides match TRBD1. The J segment lost 5 bases and the V segment lost 6 bases, leaving 6 bases of the junction unmatched. The CDR3 extends over 14 amino acids. Germline V lookup: CDR1 MNHEY, CDR2 SMNVEV (reference sequence). In DNA, the CDR3 is TGTGCCAGCAGGTCGACAGGGGGCCTATATGGCTACACCTTC. Residues: CASRSTGGLYGYTF.

This clonotype was observed a handful of times. The rearrangement joins TRBV12-3 or TRBV12-4 to TRBJ1-5, with D hard to call. The CDR3 has 17 amino acids. Trimming stripped 2 bases from V and 0 bases from J, with 14 bases between. The CDR3 DNA reads as TGTGCCAGCAGTTTAAGAGTCGCGGTATATAGCAATCAGCCCCAGCATTTT. This encodes CASSLRVAVYSNQPQHF.

This rearrangement joins TRBV3-1 to TRBJ1-5, with D maybe TRBD1 (6 bases). The CDR3 contains 13 residues. Deletions cut 5 bases from V and 6 bases from J, with 11 bases between. From germline, CDR1 is LGHDT and CDR2 YNNKEL (reference sequence). CDR3 coding DNA: TGTGCCAGCAGCGAACAGGGTAGTCAGCCCCAGCATTTT. Protein sequence: CASSEQGSQPQHF. Using reference TRBV3-1 and TRBJ1-5 for the parts outside the CDR3, the full variable domain is DTAVSQTPKYLVTQMGNDKSIKCEQNLGHDTMYWYKQDSKKFLKIMFSYNNKELIINETVPNRFSPKSPDKAHLNLHINSLELGDSAVYFCASSEQGSQPQHFGDGTRLSIL.

The chain carries TRBV29-1 and TRBJ1-2; maybe TRBD1 (5 bases). The V end lost 3 bases, the J end lost 6 bases, and 20 bases lay between the germline ends. Per germline, CDR1 SQVTM and CDR2 ANQGSEA. This CDR3 has 15 residues. The CDR3 DNA reads as TGCAGCGTTGAGAGCGCGGGGGTTCTACCAAATGGCTACACCTTC. Residues: CSVESAGVLPNGYTF.

This clonotype was seen only a few times. The chain is built from TRBV4-3 and TRBJ1-4; maybe TRBD1 (5 bases). CDR1 and CDR2 from the germline V gene are LGHNA and YSLEER. Trimming shortened V by 0 bases and J by 6 bases, and 23 bases separated the two germline ends. The CDR3 has 19 residues. This CDR3 is CASSQEITAGDIGYEKLFF. Written as DNA, the CDR3 is TGCGCCAGCAGCCAAGAAATAACAGCGGGGGATATAGGCTATGAAAAACTGTTTTTT.

This chain uses TRBV4-1 with TRBJ2-1; D is possibly TRBD1 (6 bases). This CDR3 region has 18 residues. The V and J ends lost 2 bases and 0 bases respectively, with 17 bases between them. Per the germline V gene, CDR1 is MGHRA and CDR2 is YSYEKL. CDR3: CASSQLQDSISSYNEQFF. CDR3 coding DNA: TGCGCCAGCAGCCAATTACAGGACAGCATAAGCTCCTACAATGAGCAGTTCTTC.

This clonotype was detected many times. The chain recombines TRBV27 with TRBJ1-2, with TRBD1 matching 9 bases. CDR1 is MNHEY and CDR2 is SMNVEV in the germline V gene (reference sequence). V lost 3 bases, J lost 7 bases, and 9 bases stayed unmatched. This CDR3 has 15 residues. Here the CDR3 DNA reads TGTGCCAGCAGTTTCACAAGGACAGGGGAGTTTGGCTACACCTTC. Its translation is CASSFTRTGEFGYTF.

The sample holds a few counts of this clonotype. The J gene is TRBJ1-5, the V gene TRBV5-1, with D possibly being TRBD1 (5 bases). The CDR3 length is 14 residues. V was trimmed by 4 bases and J by 6 bases, leaving 14 bases between them. The germline V gene encodes CDR1 SGHRS and CDR2 YFSETQ. Here the CDR3 reads CASSPEGLGQPQHF. The CDR3, as DNA: TGCGCCAGCAGCCCGGAGGGGTTAGGTCAGCCCCAGCATTTT. The full variable domain, in which reference TRBV5-1 and TRBJ1-5 provide the parts outside the CDR3, is KAGVTQTPRYLIKTRGQQVTLSCSPISGHRSVSWYQQTPGQGLQFLFEYFSETQRNKGNFPGRFSGRQFSNSRSEMNVSTLELGDSALYLCASSPEGLGQPQHFGDGTRLSIL.

CDR3 in amino acids: CASSQGLAGGFNTGELFF. CDR3 bases: TGCGCCAGCAGCCAGGGACTAGCGGGGGGATTTAACACCGGGGAGCTGTTTTTT. The rearrangement links TRBV5-1 to TRBJ2-2; 15 bases are shared with TRBD2. Germline-derived CDR1 and CDR2 are SGHRS and YFSETQ. The CDR3 length is 18 residues. The J segment lost 2 bases and the V segment lost 4 bases, leaving 6 bases of the junction unmatched.